This record looks at one T cell receptor beta chain sequence and its context. Its antigen is unidentified. The data derive from a study of immune evolution from preneoplasia to lung adenocarcinoma. As for the study in general: HLA loss of heterozygosity: roughly 7.5% AIS, about 15% MIA, 30% to 35% ADC, none AAH. General study points: From normal lung to invasive adenocarcinoma, top clone frequencies appeared to decrease. Later-stage lesions seemingly showed higher T cell density and diversity than normal lung.

Each case's diagnosis was confirmed by two pathologists on H&E. TCRdb keeps only in-frame clones here, not all; method: immunoSEQ multiplex PCR. Counted here are 20,000 or so clones, around three quarters occurring once; the ten biggest clones make up around 5.6%. The germline V gene has CDR1 SNHLY and CDR2 FYNNEI. This CDR3 has 11 residues. V shed 7 bases and J shed 1 base, with 4 bases lying between them. The genes are TRBV2 and TRBJ1-1; D is unclear. The sequenced material came from FFPE invasive lung adenocarcinoma tissue. The source is a person between 55 and 69 years old with lung adenocarcinoma. CDR3 region: CASKGNTEAFF. The CDR3 bases are TGTGCCAGCAAAGGGAACACTGAAGCTTTCTTT.